This T cell receptor beta chain stems from a study of blood T cells in healthy people across ages. Germline V lookup: CDR1 SQVTM, CDR2 ANQGSEA. V was clipped by 7 bases and J by 1 base, with 13 bases between them. The CDR3 covers 13 residues. A second about 7 to 11 cycle PCR used barcoded and J-beta primers. TCRdb passed the 5' RACE reads through MiXCR, listing each CDR3 protein once. The sample gives hundreds of thousands of distinct CDR3 sequences, under 30% of which show up once; around 10% is in the top ten. This sample also belongs to another study, concerning T cells of mothers and their children. That source notes: For each mother, over 9.5 million TCR beta CDR3 reads were obtained, and for each child, roughly 3.3 million. For unrelated pairs as for related ones, thymic selection shapes TCR recombination output similarly.

Source material: blood. The V and J genes are TRBV29-1 and TRBJ1-1, with D hard to call. The TCR comes from a boy between 5 and 17 years old in good health. CDR3 nucleotide sequence: TGCAGCGGAGCCGGTGGGCCGAACACTGAAGCTTTCTTT. Protein: CSGAGGPNTEAFF.